The clone carrying this T cell receptor beta chain showed up many times. This sample stems from a study of T-cell reconstitution after alpha-beta-depleted transplantation in children. Unique molecular identifiers were used to barcode this TCRbeta library. TCRdb passed the PCR reads through MiXCR, listing each CDR3 protein once. The sample has some 600,000 distinct CDR3 sequences, approximately 13% seen once; the top ten hold about 2.2%. This CDR3 is 15 amino acids long. The V and J ends lost 9 bases and 4 bases, in that order; junction bases with no gene match: 10. In germline, CDR1 is LNHNV, CDR2 YYDKDF (reference sequence).

The TCR sequence derives from a male patient under 18 who had a stem cell transplant for acute myeloid leukemia, so the T cells may come from the graft donor. The sequences come from PBMCs, mostly from graft donor cells, collected 360 days after TCRalphabeta/CD19-depleted stem cell transplant. This chain joins TRBV15 and TRBJ2-3, with 10 bases identical to TRBD1. CDR3 amino acids: CATQYPGTGADTQYF. In DNA form, the CDR3 reads TGTGCCACGCAGTATCCCGGGACAGGGGCAGATACGCAGTATTTT.